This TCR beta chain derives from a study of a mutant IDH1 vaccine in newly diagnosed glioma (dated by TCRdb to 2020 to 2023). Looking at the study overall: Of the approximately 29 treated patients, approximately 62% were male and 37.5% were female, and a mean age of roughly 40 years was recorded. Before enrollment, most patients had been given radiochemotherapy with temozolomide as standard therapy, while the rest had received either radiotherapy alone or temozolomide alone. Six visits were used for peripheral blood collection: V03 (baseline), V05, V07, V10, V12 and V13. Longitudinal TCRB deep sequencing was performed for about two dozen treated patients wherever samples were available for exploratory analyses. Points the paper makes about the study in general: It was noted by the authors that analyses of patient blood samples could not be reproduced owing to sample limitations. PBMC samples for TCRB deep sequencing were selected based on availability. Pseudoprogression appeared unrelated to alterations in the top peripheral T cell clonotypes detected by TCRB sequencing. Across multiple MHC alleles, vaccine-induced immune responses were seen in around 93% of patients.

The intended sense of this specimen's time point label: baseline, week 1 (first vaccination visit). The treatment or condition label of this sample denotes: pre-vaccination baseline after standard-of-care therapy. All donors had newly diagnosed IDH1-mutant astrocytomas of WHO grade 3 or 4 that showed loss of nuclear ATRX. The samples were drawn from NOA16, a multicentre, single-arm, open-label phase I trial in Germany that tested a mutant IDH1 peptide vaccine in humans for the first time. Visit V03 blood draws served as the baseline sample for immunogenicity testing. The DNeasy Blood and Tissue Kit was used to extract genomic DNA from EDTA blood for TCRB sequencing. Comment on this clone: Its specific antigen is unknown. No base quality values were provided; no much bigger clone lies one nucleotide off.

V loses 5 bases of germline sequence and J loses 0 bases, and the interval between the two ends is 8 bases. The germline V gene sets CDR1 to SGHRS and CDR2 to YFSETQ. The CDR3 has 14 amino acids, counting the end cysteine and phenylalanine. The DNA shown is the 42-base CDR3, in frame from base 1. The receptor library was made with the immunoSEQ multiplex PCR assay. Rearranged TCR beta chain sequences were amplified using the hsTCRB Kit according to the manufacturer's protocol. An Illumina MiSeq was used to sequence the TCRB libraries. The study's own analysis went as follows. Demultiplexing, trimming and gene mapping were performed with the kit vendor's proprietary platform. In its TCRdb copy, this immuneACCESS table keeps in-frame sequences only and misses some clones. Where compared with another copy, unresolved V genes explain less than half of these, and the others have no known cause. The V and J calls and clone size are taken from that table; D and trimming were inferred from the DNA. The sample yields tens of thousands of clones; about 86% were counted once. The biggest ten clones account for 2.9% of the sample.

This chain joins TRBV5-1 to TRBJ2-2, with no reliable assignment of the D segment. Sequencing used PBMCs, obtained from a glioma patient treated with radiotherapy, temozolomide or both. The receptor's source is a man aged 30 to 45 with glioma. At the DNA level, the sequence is TGCGCCAGCAGTTCCCCCACGAACACCGGGGAGCTGTTTTTT. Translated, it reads CASSSPTNTGELFF.